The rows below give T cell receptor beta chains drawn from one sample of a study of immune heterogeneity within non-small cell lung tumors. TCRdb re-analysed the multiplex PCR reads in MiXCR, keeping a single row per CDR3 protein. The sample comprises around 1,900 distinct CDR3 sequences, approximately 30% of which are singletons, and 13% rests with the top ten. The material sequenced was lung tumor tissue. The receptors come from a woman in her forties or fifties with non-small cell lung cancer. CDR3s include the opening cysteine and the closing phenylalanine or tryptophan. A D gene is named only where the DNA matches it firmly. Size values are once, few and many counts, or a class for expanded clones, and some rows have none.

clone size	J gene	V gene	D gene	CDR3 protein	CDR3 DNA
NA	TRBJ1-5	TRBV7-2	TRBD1	CASSLEGANQPQHF	TGTGCCAGCAGCTTAGAGGGGGCCAATCAGCCCCAGCATTTT
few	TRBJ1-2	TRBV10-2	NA	CASSEGGYSYGYTF	TGCGCCAGCAGTGAGGGGGGGTATAGCTATGGCTACACCTTC
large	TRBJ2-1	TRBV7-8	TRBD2	CASSLGIGLAGPYNEQFF	TGTGCCAGCAGCTTAGGTATCGGACTAGCGGGGCCCTACAATGAGCAGTTCTTC
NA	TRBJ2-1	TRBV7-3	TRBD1	CASSPVGQGIREQFF	TGTGCCAGCAGCCCCGTAGGACAGGGTATCAGAGAGCAGTTCTTC
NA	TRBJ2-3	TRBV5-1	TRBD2	CASSLDGRPDTQYF	TGCGCCAGCAGCTTGGACGGGAGGCCAGATACGCAGTATTTT
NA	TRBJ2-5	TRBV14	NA	CASSQGAYGETQYF	TGTGCCAGCAGCCAAGGGGCGTACGGCGAGACCCAGTACTTC
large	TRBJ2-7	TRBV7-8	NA	CASSFRHGNYEQYF	TGTGCCAGCAGCTTTCGGCACGGGAACTACGAGCAGTACTTC
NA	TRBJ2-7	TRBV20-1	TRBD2	CSARVLAEGYEQYF	TGCAGTGCTAGAGTCCTAGCGGAGGGCTACGAGCAGTACTTC
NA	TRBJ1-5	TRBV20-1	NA	CSAPDSASNQPQHF	TGCAGTGCTCCGGATTCTGCGAGCAATCAGCCCCAGCATTTT
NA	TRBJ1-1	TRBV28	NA	CASSLTGNTEAFF	TGTGCCAGCAGTTTAACGGGGAACACTGAAGCTTTCTTT
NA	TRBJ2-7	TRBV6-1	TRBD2	CASSEGLAGVTPYEQYF	TGTGCCAGCAGTGAAGGACTAGCGGGAGTGACTCCCTACGAGCAGTACTTC
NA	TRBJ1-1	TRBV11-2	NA	CASSLGQGRDTEAFF	TGTGCCAGCAGCTTAGGGCAGGGGCGGGACACTGAAGCTTTCTTT
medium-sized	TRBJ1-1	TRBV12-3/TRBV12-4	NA	CASSLGYEAFF	TGTGCCAGCAGTTTAGGCTATGAAGCTTTCTTT
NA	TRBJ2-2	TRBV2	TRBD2	CASSDQGLALNTGELFF	TGTGCCAGCAGTGATCAGGGACTAGCGCTTAACACCGGGGAGCTGTTTTTT
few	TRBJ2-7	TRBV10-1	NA	CASSEGASYEQYF	TGCGCCAGCAGTGAGGGGGCCTCCTACGAGCAGTACTTC
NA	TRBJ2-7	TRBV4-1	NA	CASSLAGTAYEQYF	TGCGCCAGCAGCCTAGCGGGGACAGCCTACGAGCAGTACTTC
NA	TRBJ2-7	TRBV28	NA	CASKRAHTDSSYEQYF	TGTGCCAGCAAACGGGCCCATACTGATAGCTCCTACGAGCAGTACTTC
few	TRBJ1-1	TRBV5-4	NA	CASSLDRRRNTEAFF	TGTGCCAGCAGCTTGGACAGGAGACGGAACACTGAAGCTTTCTTT
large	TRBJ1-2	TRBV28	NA	CASSPLQFQSSDYGYTF	TGTGCCAGCAGCCCACTCCAGTTTCAGTCCTCCGACTATGGCTACACCTTC
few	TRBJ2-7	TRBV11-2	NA	CASSPYRNEQYF	TGTGCCAGCAGCCCCTACAGAAACGAGCAGTACTTC
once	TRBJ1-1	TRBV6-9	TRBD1	CARSFLNPGQMNTEAFF	TGTGCCAGGAGTTTTTTGAACCCGGGACAGATGAACACTGAAGCTTTCTTT
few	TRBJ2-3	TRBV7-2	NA	CASSPRQGGGTGTQYF	TGTGCCAGCAGCCCCAGACAGGGAGGGGGCACAGGTACGCAGTATTTT
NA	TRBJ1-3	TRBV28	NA	CASSSSDRPSGNTIYF	TGTGCCAGCAGTTCTAGCGACAGGCCCTCTGGAAACACCATATATTTT
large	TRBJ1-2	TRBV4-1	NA	CASRAGFDYGYTF	TGCGCCAGCAGAGCGGGATTCGACTATGGCTACACCTTC
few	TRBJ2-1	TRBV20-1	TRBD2	CSASLGGGPGNHYNEQFF	TGCAGTGCTAGTTTGGGCGGGGGGCCAGGGAATCACTACAATGAGCAGTTCTTC
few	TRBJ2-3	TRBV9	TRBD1	CASSVAGGAGDTQYF	TGTGCCAGCAGCGTAGCAGGGGGCGCGGGAGATACGCAGTATTTT